A single sample gave rise to the 20 T cell receptor beta chains below, sequenced in a study of blood T cell repertoires in COVID-19. The repertoire was sequenced with immunoSEQ multiplex PCR; TCRdb's copy has only in-frame clones and lacks some. The data contain some 270,000 clones, roughly four fifths of them seen just once; the ten biggest clones take up 3.4%. Material: PBMCs or T cells enriched from blood (not recorded which). The receptors come from a man aged 45 to 65 who had recovered from COVID-19.

The chain combines TRBV7-3 with TRBJ1-2; D gene uncertain. This CDR3 region has 16 residues. V was trimmed by 2 bases and J by 7 bases, leaving 20 bases between them. Germline assignment: CDR1 SGHTA and CDR2 FQGTGA. Here the CDR3 reads CASSLAGSGLSGGYTF. CDR3 coding DNA: TGTGCCAGCAGCTTAGCCGGGTCCGGACTATCAGGTGGCTACACCTTC.

V usage is TRBV5-1 and J usage is TRBJ1-1; D gene uncertain. V lost 2 bases to trimming and J lost 11 bases, with 16 bases between them. This CDR3 is built from 13 residues. Looked up from germline, CDR1 is SGHRS and CDR2 is YFSETQ. DNA of the CDR3: TGCGCCAGCAGCTTTGACGACATCAGGAGGGCTTTCTTT. It codes for CASSFDDIRRAFF.

The chain has TRBV5-4 and TRBJ1-1; 8 positions match TRBD1. CDR1 SGHNT and CDR2 YYREEE come from the germline V gene (reference sequence). V dropped 4 bases and J dropped 1; count of bases not matched to a gene: 6. There are 15 residues in the CDR3. The CDR3 reads CASSQKDRANTEAFF. The CDR3 DNA reads as TGTGCCAGCAGCCAGAAGGACAGGGCGAACACTGAAGCTTTCTTT.

A few counts support this clone. The chain is built from TRBV4-2 and TRBJ1-2, with a possible D match to TRBD1 (5 bases). Trimming pared 1 base from V and 7 bases from J, leaving 19 bases between. The CDR3 is made up of 16 amino acids. CDR1 and CDR2 from the germline V gene are LGHNA and YNFKEQ. The CDR3 protein is CASSQGGGTKGSGYTF. For the CDR3, the DNA is TGTGCCAGCAGCCAAGGCGGGGGGACGAAAGGGTCTGGCTACACCTTC.

The chain joins TRBV5-1 to TRBJ2-2; D is unresolved. The germline V gene encodes CDR1 SGHRS and CDR2 YFSETQ. The length of the CDR3 is 13 residues. Deletions cut 4 bases from V and 6 bases from J, with 10 bases between. The CDR3: CASSVQSPGELFF. The CDR3 DNA reads as TGCGCCAGCAGCGTCCAGTCTCCCGGGGAGCTGTTTTTT.

This chain connects TRBV28 to TRBJ2-1; D is perhaps TRBD2 (5 bases). The germline gives CDR1 MDHEN, CDR2 SYDVKM. This CDR3 has 16 residues. V was clipped by 1 base and J by 5 bases, with 15 bases between them. The CDR3 nucleotides read TGTGCCAGCAGTTTATTATGGGAGTGGGTAAACAATGAGCAGTTCTTC. Encoded protein: CASSLLWEWVNNEQFF.

The table lists this clone with many counts. This chain joins TRBV4-3 and TRBJ2-7; 10 nucleotides line up with TRBD2. The germline CDR1 and CDR2 sequences are LGHNA and YSLEER. The ends lost 0 bases at V and 0 bases at J; junction bases unmatched: 11. The CDR3 contains 19 residues. In DNA, the CDR3 is TGCGCCAGCAGCCAAGAAAGGGATAGCGGGAGGATGTTCTCCTACGAGCAGTACTTC. It codes for CASSQERDSGRMFSYEQYF.

This rearrangement joins TRBV28 to TRBJ1-6; TRBD1 agrees at 8 bases. The CDR3 spans 15 residues. The germline CDR1 and CDR2 sequences are MDHEN and SYDVKM. V was pared by 4 bases and J by 8 bases, with 7 bases of the junction left unmatched. CDR3 sequence (DNA): TGTGCCAGCAGTTCCATAGGACAGGGTCATTCACCCCTCCACTTT. This codes for CASSSIGQGHSPLHF.

The genes are TRBV5-6 and TRBJ2-7; D not certain. Germline loops: CDR1 SGHDT, CDR2 YYEEEE. The CDR3 has 15 amino acids. The V end was cut by 0 bases, the J end by 0 bases, with 10 bases between. CDR3 amino acids: CASSLERHSSYEQYF. CDR3 nucleotide sequence: TGTGCCAGCAGCTTGGAGAGGCATAGCTCCTACGAGCAGTACTTC.

The chain has TRBV2 and TRBJ1-5, with no clear D. Per the germline V gene, CDR1 is SNHLY and CDR2 is FYNNEI. The ends were cut back, 6 bases at V and 3 bases at J, with 15 bases in the middle. The CDR3 contains 15 residues. The CDR3 DNA reads as TGTGCCAGCAGAAAGGGAGTGAGGGACAATCAGCCCCAGCATTTT. This gives the protein CASRKGVRDNQPQHF.

The chain couples TRBV19 to TRBJ1-6; D gene unclear. The V gene lost 8 bases and the J gene lost 10 bases, with 15 bases spanning the gap. Germline V gene lookup returns CDR1 LNHDA and CDR2 SQIVND (reference sequence). The CDR3 contains 13 residues. The DNA for the CDR3 is TGTGCCAGTGCCGGGGAGGAGCGGTCACCCCTCCACTTT. Residues: CASAGEERSPLHF.

This clone was seen a single time. The CDR3 DNA follows: TGTGCCAGCAGTCGTTCGGGGACATCTGGTTACGAGCAGTACTTC. It specifies CASSRSGTSGYEQYF. The V call is TRBV9, the J call TRBJ2-7, with a weak D call TRBD1 (6 bases). The CDR3 is 15 residues long. CDR1 SGDLS and CDR2 YYNGEE come from the germline V gene. Deletions cut 5 bases from V and 4 bases from J, with 19 bases between.

The V gene is TRBV15, the J gene TRBJ1-2, with 8 bases aligning to TRBD1. CDR3 size: 13 residues. CDR1 is LNHNV, CDR2 YYDKDF, per germline (reference sequence). The junction had 6 bases not matched to a gene; V was cut back by 4 bases and J by 8 bases. CDR3 loop: CATSNPTGEGYTF. The CDR3, as DNA: TGTGCCACCAGCAACCCGACAGGGGAAGGCTACACCTTC.

The chain joins TRBV9 to TRBJ1-1; possibly TRBD1 for D (5 bases). CDR1 is SGDLS and CDR2 is YYNGEE in the germline V gene. V was cut by 0 bases and J by 4 bases, with 13 bases left in between. The CDR3 has 15 residues. CDR3 nucleotides: TGTGCCAGCAGCGTAGCTCAGGGAATCGGCACTGAAGCTTTCTTT. Its protein is CASSVAQGIGTEAFF. The variable domain in full, with the rest retrieved from reference TRBV9 and TRBJ1-1, is DSGVTQTPKHLITATGQRVTLRCSPRSGDLSVYWYQQSLDQGLQFLIQYYNGEERAKGNILERFSAQQFPDLHSELNLSSLELGDSALYFCASSVAQGIGTEAFFGQGTRLTVV.

This clone occurred once. The chain links TRBV18 to TRBJ2-2; 8 positions match TRBD1. The length of the CDR3 is 17 residues. Germline CDR1 KGHSH, CDR2 LQKENI. V lost 0 bases and J lost 4; bases outside the gene matches: 7. As DNA, the CDR3 is TGTGCCAGCTCACCACCCATGACAGGGGCTGGCACCGGGGAGCTGTTTTTT. This codes for CASSPPMTGAGTGELFF.

V usage is TRBV27 and J usage is TRBJ2-1, with 15 bases that match TRBD2. The CDR3 spans 17 residues. CDR1 and CDR2 from the germline V gene are MNHEY and SMNVEV (reference sequence). The ends lost 5 bases at V and 7 bases at J; junction bases unmatched: 9. The CDR3 sequence: CASSVLSGTSGRNEQFF. The CDR3 bases are TGTGCCAGCAGTGTCTTATCCGGGACTAGCGGGAGGAATGAGCAGTTCTTC.

The chain recombines TRBV3-1 (or the pseudogene TRBV3-2) with TRBJ1-3, with 9 bases matching TRBD1. Germline CDR1 LGHDT, CDR2 YNNKEL (reference sequence). This CDR3 region has 18 residues. The J segment lost 3 bases and the V segment lost 5 bases, leaving 14 bases of the junction unmatched. The CDR3 loop reads CASSSIPPTGGFGNTIYF. DNA of the CDR3: TGTGCCAGCAGCTCCATCCCGCCGACAGGGGGATTTGGAAACACCATATATTTT.

The rearrangement joins TRBV7-2 to TRBJ1-4; D remains ambiguous. V shed 5 bases and J shed 3 bases, with 19 bases lying between them. The CDR3 runs 17 residues. Germline loops: CDR1 SGHTA, CDR2 FQGNSA. For the CDR3, the DNA is TGTGCCAGCAGCCCGCCGGGAACACGGGCGGCTAATGAAAAACTGTTTTTT. The encoded protein is CASSPPGTRAANEKLFF.

The chain links TRBV27 to TRBJ2-3; D is uncertain. The germline gives CDR1 MNHEY, CDR2 SMNVEV (reference sequence). The CDR3 is 15 amino acids. Trimming shortened V by 5 bases and J by 0 bases, and 12 bases separated the two germline ends. In DNA, the CDR3 is TGTGCCAGCAGTCTGGGTGGCGGTAGCACAGATACGCAGTATTTT. It specifies CASSLGGGSTDTQYF.

The chain has TRBV27 and TRBJ1-1; TRBD1 matches at 10 bases. Germline V gives CDR1 MNHEY, CDR2 SMNVEV (reference sequence). J was trimmed by 8 bases and V by 5 bases; bases with no gene match: 8. The CDR3 is made up of 14 amino acids. Here the CDR3 DNA reads TGTGCCAGCAGTCCCGGGACAGGGGTTGGCGAAGCTTTCTTT. It is translated as CASSPGTGVGEAFF.